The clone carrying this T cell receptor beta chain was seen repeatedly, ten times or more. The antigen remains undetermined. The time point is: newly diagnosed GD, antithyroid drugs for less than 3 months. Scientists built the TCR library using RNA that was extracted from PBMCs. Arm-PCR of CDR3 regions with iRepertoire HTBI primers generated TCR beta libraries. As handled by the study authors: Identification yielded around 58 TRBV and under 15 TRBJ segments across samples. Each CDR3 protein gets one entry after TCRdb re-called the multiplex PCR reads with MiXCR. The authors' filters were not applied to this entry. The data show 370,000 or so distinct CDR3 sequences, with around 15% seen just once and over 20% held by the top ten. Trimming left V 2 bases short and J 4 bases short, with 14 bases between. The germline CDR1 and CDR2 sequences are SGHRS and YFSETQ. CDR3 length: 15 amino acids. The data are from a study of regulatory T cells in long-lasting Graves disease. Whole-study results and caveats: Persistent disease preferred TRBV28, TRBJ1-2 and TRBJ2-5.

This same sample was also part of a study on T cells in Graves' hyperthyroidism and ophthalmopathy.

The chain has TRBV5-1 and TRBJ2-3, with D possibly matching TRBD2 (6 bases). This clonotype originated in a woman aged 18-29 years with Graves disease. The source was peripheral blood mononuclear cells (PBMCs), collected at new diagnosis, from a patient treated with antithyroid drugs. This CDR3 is CASSFGGDGADTQYF. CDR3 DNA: TGCGCCAGCAGCTTCGGAGGGGACGGGGCAGATACGCAGTATTTT.